Listed below are T cell receptor beta chains from one sample, sequenced in a study of T-cell reconstitution after alpha-beta-depleted transplantation in children. One entry per CDR3 protein results from TCRdb running MiXCR on the PCR reads. Altogether about 200,000 distinct CDR3 sequences are present, 5.5% to 7% being singletons, with the ten largest covering about 5.5%. Sequenced here: PBMCs, sampled before TCRalphabeta/CD19-depleted stem cell transplant. The receptors come from a boy aged 2 to 10 with acute lymphoblastic leukemia, due to receive a stem cell transplant. CDR3s include the opening cysteine and the closing phenylalanine or tryptophan. The D gene is left open where the match is weak. Clone size is given for some rows only: seen once, a few or many times, or a class if the clone is expanded.

cdr3_nt: TGTGCCAGCAGCCCGGCCGCAGGAGAGACCCAGTACTTC
cdr3_aa: CASSPAAGETQYF
clone_size: many
d_call: .
v_call: TRBV12-3/TRBV12-4
j_call: TRBJ2-5

cdr3_nt: TGTGCCAGCAGTGGACTAGCGGGACGCAATGAGCAGTTCTTC
cdr3_aa: CASSGLAGRNEQFF
clone_size: .
d_call: TRBD2
v_call: TRBV2
j_call: TRBJ2-1

cdr3_nt: TGTGCCAGCAGTTTATTTGGCAGGTACGAGCAGTACTTC
cdr3_aa: CASSLFGRYEQYF
clone_size: many
d_call: .
v_call: TRBV28
j_call: TRBJ2-7

cdr3_nt: TGTGCCAGTAGTAGGGGTTCCGGTCAGCCCCAGCATTTT
cdr3_aa: CASSRGSGQPQHF
clone_size: .
d_call: .
v_call: TRBV19
j_call: TRBJ1-5

cdr3_nt: TGTGCCAGCAGCGGCTTAGCGGCCTCCGGGTCCTACGAGCAGTACTTC
cdr3_aa: CASSGLAASGSYEQYF
clone_size: few
d_call: .
v_call: TRBV9
j_call: TRBJ2-7

cdr3_nt: TGCAGTGCTAGAGACAGGGAACCGAGAGGACTCTACGAGCAGTACTTC
cdr3_aa: CSARDREPRGLYEQYF
clone_size: many
d_call: .
v_call: TRBV20-1
j_call: TRBJ2-7

cdr3_nt: TGTGCCAGCAGCTTGGGTTTGATGCCAATGAACACTGAAGCTTTCTTT
cdr3_aa: CASSLGLMPMNTEAFF
clone_size: many
d_call: .
v_call: TRBV5-5
j_call: TRBJ1-1

cdr3_nt: TGTGCCAGCAGTTTGCGAGGGCCAAATTCACCCCTCCACTTT
cdr3_aa: CASSLRGPNSPLHF
clone_size: few
d_call: .
v_call: TRBV28
j_call: TRBJ1-6

cdr3_nt: TGTGCCAGCAGCGAAGCTACTAGCCCGTACAATGAGCAGTTCTTC
cdr3_aa: CASSEATSPYNEQFF
clone_size: once
d_call: .
v_call: TRBV9
j_call: TRBJ2-1

cdr3_nt: TGTGCCAGCAGCCCAAAGGGGATCAAGGACAATGAGCAGTTCTTC
cdr3_aa: CASSPKGIKDNEQFF
clone_size: many
d_call: .
v_call: TRBV6-1
j_call: TRBJ2-1

cdr3_nt: TGTGCCAGCAGCTTAGCAAGACAGGGGGCCACAGATACGCAGTATTTT
cdr3_aa: CASSLARQGATDTQYF
clone_size: many
d_call: TRBD1
v_call: TRBV7-2
j_call: TRBJ2-3

cdr3_nt: TGTGCCAGCAGTTTAACCATAGCGGGAGGTCTAGCCAAAAACATTCAGTACTTC
cdr3_aa: CASSLTIAGGLAKNIQYF
clone_size: many
d_call: TRBD2
v_call: TRBV28
j_call: TRBJ2-4

cdr3_nt: TGTGCCAGCAGCTTAGCACGGTCGGGAGGGAGGGAGACCCAGTACTTC
cdr3_aa: CASSLARSGGRETQYF
clone_size: .
d_call: TRBD2
v_call: TRBV7-2
j_call: TRBJ2-5

cdr3_nt: TGTGCCAGCAGTTTTATAATTGGACAGGAGTTCTTC
cdr3_aa: CASSFIIGQEFF
clone_size: many
d_call: TRBD1
v_call: TRBV27
j_call: TRBJ2-1

cdr3_nt: TGTGCCAGCAGCTTGATGGGGGGCTACACCTTC
cdr3_aa: CASSLMGGYTF
clone_size: few
d_call: .
v_call: TRBV5-6
j_call: TRBJ1-2

cdr3_nt: TGTGCCAGCAGTTTTGACCCAACGGTAAACGAGCAGTACTTC
cdr3_aa: CASSFDPTVNEQYF
clone_size: many
d_call: .
v_call: TRBV27
j_call: TRBJ2-7

cdr3_nt: TGCAGTGCTCGGATGGACAGGGGAGATTATGGCTACACCTTC
cdr3_aa: CSARMDRGDYGYTF
clone_size: few
d_call: TRBD1
v_call: TRBV20-1
j_call: TRBJ1-2

cdr3_nt: TGTGCCAGCAGCCATTCCTCAGGATCCTCAGATACGCAGTATTTT
cdr3_aa: CASSHSSGSSDTQYF
clone_size: .
d_call: .
v_call: TRBV7-9
j_call: TRBJ2-3

cdr3_nt: TGTGCCACCAGCAGAGGAGAGGGCAATCAGCCCCAGCATTTT
cdr3_aa: CATSRGEGNQPQHF
clone_size: few
d_call: .
v_call: TRBV15
j_call: TRBJ1-5

cdr3_nt: TGTGCCAGCAGCTTAGCGGGGACAGCCACAGATACGCAGTATTTT
cdr3_aa: CASSLAGTATDTQYF
clone_size: .
d_call: TRBD1
v_call: TRBV7-2
j_call: TRBJ2-3

cdr3_nt: TGTGCCAGCACCCTTCGGGGGAATGGCTACAATGAGCAGTTCTTC
cdr3_aa: CASTLRGNGYNEQFF
clone_size: many
d_call: .
v_call: TRBV5-8
j_call: TRBJ2-1

cdr3_nt: TGCAGTGTTCTTTCTCAGCGGGGGGGAGGCGAGCAGTACTTC
cdr3_aa: CSVLSQRGGGEQYF
clone_size: many
d_call: TRBD2
v_call: TRBV20-1
j_call: TRBJ2-7

cdr3_nt: TGCGCCAGCAGCCAAGTGGGGGAGGGCCCCAGCGACTATGGCTACACCTTC
cdr3_aa: CASSQVGEGPSDYGYTF
clone_size: many
d_call: .
v_call: TRBV4-3
j_call: TRBJ1-2

cdr3_nt: TGTGCCAGCAGTTACACCACCGAGGGGCAACTTAGGCAGTTCTTC
cdr3_aa: CASSYTTEGQLRQFF
clone_size: few
d_call: .
v_call: TRBV27
j_call: TRBJ2-1

cdr3_nt: TGTGCCAGCAGTTTAAATCTCGGGGTTCTAGCGGGGGAAAACCAAGAGACCCAGTACTTC
cdr3_aa: CASSLNLGVLAGENQETQYF
clone_size: many
d_call: TRBD2
v_call: TRBV12-3/TRBV12-4
j_call: TRBJ2-5

cdr3_nt: TGTGCCAGTAGCGGGAGTGAGGGAGAGACCCAGTACTTC
cdr3_aa: CASSGSEGETQYF
clone_size: many
d_call: .
v_call: TRBV19
j_call: TRBJ2-5

cdr3_nt: TGTGCCAGCAGCTGGGGAACTTTGCCTGAGCCTTCATTGGGCCAGTTCTTC
cdr3_aa: CASSWGTLPEPSLGQFF
clone_size: many
d_call: .
v_call: TRBV5-5
j_call: TRBJ2-1

cdr3_nt: TGTGCCAGCAGCCCCGGGAGCGGGAGATCCTACGAGCAGTACTTC
cdr3_aa: CASSPGSGRSYEQYF
clone_size: .
d_call: TRBD2
v_call: TRBV4-2
j_call: TRBJ2-7

cdr3_nt: TGTGCCAGCAGTTACTCGGTAGAGACCCAGTACTTC
cdr3_aa: CASSYSVETQYF
clone_size: .
d_call: .
v_call: TRBV6-6
j_call: TRBJ2-5

cdr3_nt: TGCGCCAGCAGCCAAAAGGAGACCTCCTACAATGAGCAGTTCTTC
cdr3_aa: CASSQKETSYNEQFF
clone_size: many
d_call: .
v_call: TRBV4-1
j_call: TRBJ2-1

cdr3_nt: TGTGCCAGCAGTTTTATCGCCCGGGAGCTGTTTTTT
cdr3_aa: CASSFIARELFF
clone_size: many
d_call: .
v_call: TRBV12-3/TRBV12-4
j_call: TRBJ2-2

cdr3_nt: TGTGCCAGCAGCGCAACAGGGGCCGATACGCAGTATTTT
cdr3_aa: CASSATGADTQYF
clone_size: few
d_call: TRBD1
v_call: TRBV9
j_call: TRBJ2-3

cdr3_nt: TGCGCCAGCAGCCAAGGTCGTGGTGGACTGGAGACCCAGTACTTC
cdr3_aa: CASSQGRGGLETQYF
clone_size: few
d_call: .
v_call: TRBV4-3
j_call: TRBJ2-5

cdr3_nt: TGTGCCAGCTCACCACGACAGGGGGTGAACACTGAAGCTTTCTTT
cdr3_aa: CASSPRQGVNTEAFF
clone_size: .
d_call: TRBD1
v_call: TRBV18
j_call: TRBJ1-1

cdr3_nt: TGTGCCAGCAGTTTAACTAGCGGGAGCACAGATACGCAGTATTTT
cdr3_aa: CASSLTSGSTDTQYF
clone_size: many
d_call: TRBD2
v_call: TRBV12-3/TRBV12-4
j_call: TRBJ2-3

cdr3_nt: TGTGCCAGCAGCCCTCACAGGGCCACGTGGGCTGAAGCTTTCTTT
cdr3_aa: CASSPHRATWAEAFF
clone_size: .
d_call: .
v_call: TRBV14
j_call: TRBJ1-1

cdr3_nt: TGCGCCAGCAGCCAAATTGTGGGGCGTAGGGAGCAGTACTTC
cdr3_aa: CASSQIVGRREQYF
clone_size: many
d_call: .
v_call: TRBV4-3
j_call: TRBJ2-7

cdr3_nt: TGCGCCAGCAGCCCAGGGGAGGGCAATCAGCCCCAGCATTTT
cdr3_aa: CASSPGEGNQPQHF
clone_size: many
d_call: .
v_call: TRBV4-3
j_call: TRBJ1-5

cdr3_nt: TGTGCCAGCAGCTTGTATAGCGGGGAGGTAAATGAGCAGTTCTTC
cdr3_aa: CASSLYSGEVNEQFF
clone_size: few
d_call: TRBD2
v_call: TRBV7-6
j_call: TRBJ2-1